This record concerns one TCR beta chain sequence. As yet, its antigen is unknown. Different DNA sequences within this sample yield the same CDR3. The data were taken from a study of shared clonotypes between healthy human individuals. General observations from the study: The donor pool, a small one, limited the genetic and exposure-history diversity represented. The study generally estimated greater richness for naive than memory subsets. Sampling involved blood alone; tissue repertoires likely differ.

TCRdb's table, derived via immunoSEQ multiplex PCR, lists solely in-frame clones and lacks some. The sample shows about a million clones, 70% to 80% of them seen only once. CDR3 length: 14 residues. V lost 1 base and J lost 1, with 7 bases in between. Germline lookup yields CDR1 MGHRA and CDR2 YSYEKL. The sequence derives from a man younger than 35 in good health. Material for sequencing was memory CD4+ T cells sorted from blood. As to subset: CD45RA-negative fraction. V usage is TRBV4-1 and J usage is TRBJ2-5; no clear D. The CDR3 reads CASSQGTLQETQYF. CDR3 bases: TGCGCCAGCAGCCAAGGAACACTCCAAGAGACCCAGTACTTC.